Listed here is a single T cell receptor (beta chain). Germline V gene sequence: CDR1 MNHEY, CDR2 SVGAGI. V lost 2 bases, J lost 6 bases, and 16 bases lay in between. The CDR3 is 15 amino acids. The sample belongs to a study of cytomegalovirus exposure and HLA in healthy donors. The PCR made use of 60 Vbeta and 13 Jbeta primers. Sequenced by immunoSEQ multiplex PCR; TCRdb stores in-frame clones only, minus some. The repertoire holds 120,000 or so clones, with roughly 80% as singletons. The TCR was taken from a man in his fifties or sixties in good health and CMV-seropositive. The J gene is TRBJ1-2, the V gene TRBV6-5; D unclear. Sequenced material: PBMCs. The CDR3 reads CASSYQHGAADGYTF. As DNA, the CDR3 is TGTGCCAGCAGTTACCAACACGGAGCCGCGGATGGCTACACCTTC.